This is a list of T cell receptor beta chains from one sample in a study of shared clonotypes between healthy human individuals. Clones were read by immunoSEQ multiplex PCR, and TCRdb kept only the in-frame ones, dropping some. Altogether almost 750,000 clones are present, roughly 72% being singletons, with the ten largest covering around 1.8%. The sequencing sample was made of memory CD4+ T cells sorted from blood. Receptor source: a woman in her twenties or thirties in good health. The CDR3 runs from the conserved cysteine through the conserved F or W. D genes are given only for firm matches. Part of the rows lack a size; the others show once, few, many or a class for expanded clones.

v_gene: TRBV29-1
d_gene: -
j_gene: TRBJ1-2
abundance: -
CDR3aa: CSVVRTVDGYTF
CDR3nt: TGCAGCGTTGTTCGGACCGTCGATGGCTACACCTTC

v_gene: TRBV4-2
d_gene: -
j_gene: TRBJ2-1
abundance: -
CDR3aa: CASSSGGRNYNEQFF
CDR3nt: TGTGCCAGCAGCTCCGGGGGCCGAAACTACAATGAGCAGTTCTTC

v_gene: TRBV2
d_gene: -
j_gene: TRBJ2-7
abundance: few
CDR3aa: CASSGSFRESHEQYF
CDR3nt: TGTGCCAGCAGTGGTTCATTTCGGGAGAGCCACGAGCAGTACTTC

v_gene: TRBV28
d_gene: -
j_gene: TRBJ1-5
abundance: -
CDR3aa: CASSVPLRQRGVYRSQPQHF
CDR3nt: TGTGCCAGCAGCGTCCCCCTGAGACAGAGGGGGGTTTACAGGTCTCAGCCCCAGCATTTT

v_gene: TRBV27
d_gene: TRBD2
j_gene: TRBJ2-7
abundance: -
CDR3aa: CASSRFLAETYEQYF
CDR3nt: TGTGCCAGCAGCCGCTTTCTAGCGGAGACTTACGAGCAGTACTTC

v_gene: TRBV21-1
d_gene: -
j_gene: TRBJ2-5
abundance: -
CDR3aa: CASSSRRVDSLQETQYF
CDR3nt: TGTGCCAGCAGCTCGAGGAGGGTAGACAGTCTCCAAGAGACCCAGTACTTC

v_gene: TRBV6-4
d_gene: -
j_gene: TRBJ1-1
abundance: -
CDR3aa: CASSSSPPNTEAFF
CDR3nt: TGTGCCAGCAGTAGCTCCCCACCGAACACTGAAGCTTTCTTT

v_gene: TRBV29-1
d_gene: -
j_gene: TRBJ2-3
abundance: -
CDR3aa: CSVKRSADTQYF
CDR3nt: TGCAGCGTTAAGCGGTCGGCAGATACGCAGTATTTT

v_gene: TRBV27
d_gene: -
j_gene: TRBJ1-5
abundance: -
CDR3aa: CAPHEDGSNQPQHF
CDR3nt: TGTGCCCCCCACGAGGACGGTAGCAATCAGCCCCAGCATTTT

v_gene: TRBV19
d_gene: TRBD1
j_gene: TRBJ1-3
abundance: few
CDR3aa: CASSGTGTGNTIYF
CDR3nt: TGTGCCAGTTCCGGGACAGGGACTGGAAACACCATATATTTT

v_gene: TRBV5-1
d_gene: TRBD1
j_gene: TRBJ1-2
abundance: -
CDR3aa: CASSLGQGLYGYTF
CDR3nt: TGCGCCAGCAGCTTGGGACAGGGCCTTTATGGCTACACCTTC

v_gene: TRBV7-8
d_gene: -
j_gene: TRBJ2-2
abundance: -
CDR3aa: CASSLFLPSLSGELFF
CDR3nt: TGTGCCAGCAGCTTATTTCTTCCTAGCCTCAGCGGGGAGCTGTTTTTT

v_gene: TRBV14
d_gene: -
j_gene: TRBJ2-1
abundance: once
CDR3aa: CASSQQGTNEQFF
CDR3nt: TGTGCCAGCAGCCAACAGGGGACTAATGAGCAGTTCTTC

v_gene: TRBV5-5
d_gene: TRBD2
j_gene: TRBJ2-1
abundance: -
CDR3aa: CASSLGLAGGPGNEQFF
CDR3nt: TGTGCCAGCAGCTTGGGACTAGCGGGAGGGCCCGGCAATGAGCAGTTCTTC

v_gene: TRBV6-1
d_gene: -
j_gene: TRBJ1-1
abundance: -
CDR3aa: CASSWRTEAFF
CDR3nt: TGTGCCAGCAGTTGGAGGACTGAAGCTTTCTTT

v_gene: TRBV28
d_gene: -
j_gene: TRBJ2-5
abundance: once
CDR3aa: CASSQGLGETQYF
CDR3nt: TGTGCCAGCAGCCAAGGACTGGGAGAGACCCAGTACTTC

v_gene: TRBV27
d_gene: TRBD1
j_gene: TRBJ1-5
abundance: -
CDR3aa: CASRKQGGDNQPQHF
CDR3nt: TGTGCCAGCAGGAAACAGGGGGGAGACAATCAGCCCCAGCATTTT

v_gene: TRBV28
d_gene: -
j_gene: TRBJ1-2
abundance: many
CDR3aa: CASSVRGGYGYTF
CDR3nt: TGTGCCAGCAGCGTACGGGGAGGCTATGGCTACACCTTC

v_gene: TRBV27
d_gene: -
j_gene: TRBJ1-5
abundance: -
CDR3aa: CASRGSGYSNQPQHF
CDR3nt: TGTGCCAGCAGGGGGTCGGGCTATAGCAATCAGCCCCAGCATTTT

v_gene: TRBV7-3
d_gene: TRBD2
j_gene: TRBJ2-7
abundance: once
CDR3aa: CASSLGLAGIYEQYF
CDR3nt: TGTGCCAGCAGCTTGGGACTAGCGGGGATCTACGAGCAGTACTTC

v_gene: TRBV6-1
d_gene: -
j_gene: TRBJ2-1
abundance: -
CDR3aa: CASSVGPLGYNEQFF
CDR3nt: TGTGCCAGCAGTGTGGGTCCGCTAGGTTACAATGAGCAGTTCTTC

v_gene: TRBV27
d_gene: TRBD1
j_gene: TRBJ2-5
abundance: once
CDR3aa: CASSWGQGVGETQYF
CDR3nt: TGTGCCAGCAGCTGGGGACAGGGGGTTGGAGAGACCCAGTACTTC

v_gene: TRBV28
d_gene: -
j_gene: TRBJ1-4
abundance: -
CDR3aa: CASRRLRRGEKLFF
CDR3nt: TGTGCCAGCAGACGCTTGCGCAGGGGAGAAAAACTGTTTTTT

v_gene: TRBV5-1
d_gene: -
j_gene: TRBJ2-1
abundance: -
CDR3aa: CASSEGYNEQFF
CDR3nt: TGCGCCAGCAGTGAGGGGTACAATGAGCAGTTCTTC

v_gene: TRBV6-7
d_gene: TRBD1
j_gene: TRBJ1-5
abundance: -
CDR3aa: CASSYRGRGQPQHF
CDR3nt: TGTGCCAGCAGTTACAGGGGGCGCGGACAGCCCCAGCATTTT

v_gene: TRBV28
d_gene: TRBD2
j_gene: TRBJ2-3
abundance: few
CDR3aa: CASSSHRLAGHSTDTQYF
CDR3nt: TGTGCCAGCAGTTCCCACCGACTAGCGGGGCACAGCACAGATACGCAGTATTTT

v_gene: TRBV4-2
d_gene: -
j_gene: TRBJ2-1
abundance: -
CDR3aa: CASSPGLGVSQFF
CDR3nt: TGTGCCAGCAGCCCGGGACTGGGGGTTTCGCAGTTCTTC

v_gene: TRBV6-4
d_gene: -
j_gene: TRBJ1-1
abundance: once
CDR3aa: CASIRGRYMNTEAFF
CDR3nt: TGTGCCAGCATCAGAGGACGGTACATGAACACTGAAGCTTTCTTT

v_gene: TRBV7-9
d_gene: -
j_gene: TRBJ1-1
abundance: -
CDR3aa: CASSPYEGEAFF
CDR3nt: TGTGCCAGCAGCCCATACGAGGGGGAGGCTTTCTTT

v_gene: TRBV18
d_gene: -
j_gene: TRBJ1-1
abundance: few
CDR3aa: CASSPSSTEAFF
CDR3nt: TGTGCCAGCTCACCTTCGAGCACTGAAGCTTTCTTT

v_gene: TRBV18
d_gene: -
j_gene: TRBJ2-7
abundance: -
CDR3aa: CASSPSYADYEQYF
CDR3nt: TGTGCCAGCTCACCAAGCTACGCTGACTACGAGCAGTACTTC

v_gene: TRBV28
d_gene: TRBD1
j_gene: TRBJ1-2
abundance: -
CDR3aa: CASSKGTGGNYGYTF
CDR3nt: TGTGCCAGCAGTAAAGGGACAGGGGGCAACTATGGCTACACCTTC

v_gene: TRBV6-6
d_gene: -
j_gene: TRBJ2-7
abundance: once
CDR3aa: CASSGTQPYEQYF
CDR3nt: TGTGCCAGCTCCGGGACCCAGCCCTACGAGCAGTACTTC

v_gene: TRBV30
d_gene: TRBD1
j_gene: TRBJ2-7
abundance: -
CDR3aa: CAWRDRASEQYF
CDR3nt: TGTGCCTGGCGAGACAGGGCGAGCGAGCAGTACTTC

v_gene: TRBV4-2
d_gene: -
j_gene: TRBJ1-4
abundance: -
CDR3aa: CASSQDRLGNEKLFF
CDR3nt: TGTGCCAGCAGCCAAGATCGCCTGGGGAACGAAAAACTGTTTTTT

v_gene: TRBV28
d_gene: TRBD2
j_gene: TRBJ2-5
abundance: many
CDR3aa: CASSPTRKAGGPVPQYF
CDR3nt: TGTGCCAGCAGCCCTACCCGTAAAGCGGGAGGCCCGGTTCCCCAGTACTTC

v_gene: TRBV5-1
d_gene: TRBD1
j_gene: TRBJ1-2
abundance: -
CDR3aa: CASKVGQDIGYTF
CDR3nt: TGCGCCAGCAAAGTGGGACAGGACATAGGCTACACCTTC

v_gene: TRBV7-2
d_gene: -
j_gene: TRBJ1-5
abundance: -
CDR3aa: CASSPWTDFSNQPQHF
CDR3nt: TGTGCCAGCAGCCCTTGGACCGACTTTAGCAATCAGCCCCAGCATTTT

v_gene: TRBV10-3
d_gene: TRBD2
j_gene: TRBJ2-7
abundance: -
CDR3aa: CAISDWAGGNYEQYF
CDR3nt: TGTGCCATCAGTGATTGGGCGGGAGGGAACTACGAGCAGTACTTC

v_gene: TRBV29-1
d_gene: -
j_gene: TRBJ2-5
abundance: -
CDR3aa: CSVGETIGETQYF
CDR3nt: TGCAGCGTGGGCGAGACCATCGGGGAGACCCAGTACTTC

v_gene: TRBV9
d_gene: TRBD2
j_gene: TRBJ2-1
abundance: few
CDR3aa: CASSGAGTSFNEQFF
CDR3nt: TGTGCCAGCAGCGGGGCCGGGACTAGCTTTAATGAGCAGTTCTTC

v_gene: TRBV9
d_gene: TRBD2
j_gene: TRBJ2-4
abundance: -
CDR3aa: CASSVGLADIQYF
CDR3nt: TGTGCCAGCAGCGTAGGACTAGCGGACATTCAGTACTTC

v_gene: TRBV11-2
d_gene: -
j_gene: TRBJ2-5
abundance: -
CDR3aa: CASSLVMETQYF
CDR3nt: TGTGCCAGCAGCTTAGTAATGGAGACCCAGTACTTC

v_gene: TRBV6-1
d_gene: -
j_gene: TRBJ2-5
abundance: few
CDR3aa: CASIRGSGETQYF
CDR3nt: TGTGCCAGCATTAGGGGCTCAGGGGAGACCCAGTACTTC

v_gene: TRBV2
d_gene: TRBD2
j_gene: TRBJ2-2
abundance: -
CDR3aa: CASGRLAGVTGELFF
CDR3nt: TGTGCCAGCGGAAGACTAGCGGGAGTTACCGGGGAGCTGTTTTTT

v_gene: TRBV19
d_gene: TRBD1
j_gene: TRBJ1-1
abundance: -
CDR3aa: CASSLQGATEAFF
CDR3nt: TGTGCCAGTAGTTTACAGGGGGCCACTGAAGCTTTCTTT

v_gene: TRBV4-1
d_gene: -
j_gene: TRBJ2-7
abundance: -
CDR3aa: CASSQVIYDYEQYF
CDR3nt: TGCGCCAGCAGCCAAGTGATTTATGACTACGAGCAGTACTTC

v_gene: TRBV18
d_gene: -
j_gene: TRBJ2-2
abundance: -
CDR3aa: CASSDLVGRSSTGELFF
CDR3nt: TGTGCCAGCTCAGACTTAGTGGGACGTTCGAGCACCGGGGAGCTGTTTTTT

v_gene: TRBV18
d_gene: TRBD1
j_gene: TRBJ1-5
abundance: -
CDR3aa: CASAPTGGNQPQHF
CDR3nt: TGTGCCAGCGCCCCGACAGGGGGTAATCAGCCCCAGCATTTT

v_gene: TRBV20-1
d_gene: -
j_gene: TRBJ1-2
abundance: few
CDR3aa: CSARTGSF
CDR3nt: TGCAGTGCTAGAACCGGTTCATTC

v_gene: TRBV7-2
d_gene: -
j_gene: TRBJ1-2
abundance: few
CDR3aa: CASSLSSTTTANYGYTF
CDR3nt: TGTGCCAGCAGCTTATCATCGACGACAACTGCTAACTATGGCTACACCTTC